These T cell receptor beta chains were read from a single sample in a study of cytomegalovirus exposure and HLA in healthy donors. Assay: immunoSEQ multiplex PCR; the TCRdb copy retains only in-frame clones and omits some. The sample carries about 200,000 clones, 65% to 90% recorded once. The sample was PBMCs. These receptors originate from a girl aged 10 to 17 in good health and CMV-seronegative. CDR3s include the opening cysteine and the closing phenylalanine or tryptophan. Each record gives: V gene, D gene, clone size, J gene, CDR3 protein, CDR3 DNA. A D gene is named only where the DNA matches it firmly. Some rows mark clone size as missing; the rest say once, few, many or name a class of expanded clone.

V: TRBV7-3
D: TRBD1
size: .
J: TRBJ1-2
CDR3: CASSLDRGVDYGYTF
DNA: TGTGCCAGCAGCTTAGACAGGGGAGTAGACTATGGCTACACCTTC

V: TRBV4-1
D: .
size: .
J: TRBJ1-2
CDR3: CASSRKNGDMAYGYTF
DNA: TGCGCCAGCAGCCGAAAAAACGGGGACATGGCGTATGGCTACACCTTC

V: TRBV9
D: .
size: .
J: TRBJ2-2
CDR3: CASSVQGTVNTGELFF
DNA: TGTGCCAGCAGCGTTCAGGGGACCGTAAACACCGGGGAGCTGTTTTTT

V: TRBV6-1
D: TRBD2
size: .
J: TRBJ2-7
CDR3: CASGTLAGYEQYF
DNA: TGTGCCAGCGGTACCCTAGCGGGTTACGAGCAGTACTTC

V: TRBV30
D: .
size: .
J: TRBJ2-1
CDR3: CAWSVQAGPGLGYNEQFF
DNA: TGTGCCTGGAGTGTTCAGGCAGGGCCCGGATTGGGGTACAATGAGCAGTTCTTC

V: TRBV28
D: .
size: .
J: TRBJ1-2
CDR3: CASSLGSGYTF
DNA: TGTGCCAGCAGTTTGGGGAGTGGCTACACCTTC

V: TRBV6-5
D: .
size: few
J: TRBJ1-1
CDR3: CASSYQPTVNTEAFF
DNA: TGTGCCAGCAGTTACCAGCCGACAGTGAACACTGAAGCTTTCTTT

V: TRBV5-8
D: TRBD1
size: .
J: TRBJ1-2
CDR3: CASRYTGAYGYTF
DNA: TGTGCCAGCAGATATACAGGGGCCTATGGCTACACCTTC

V: TRBV7-2
D: .
size: .
J: TRBJ1-4
CDR3: CASSLGGSYEKLFF
DNA: TGTGCCAGCAGCTTGGGAGGTAGTTATGAAAAACTGTTTTTT

V: TRBV5-1
D: .
size: .
J: TRBJ1-5
CDR3: CASSPLGGRQPQHF
DNA: TGCGCCAGCAGCCCCCTCGGGGGAAGGCAGCCCCAGCATTTT

V: TRBV7-9
D: TRBD2
size: .
J: TRBJ2-7
CDR3: CASSLAGLGYEQYF
DNA: TGTGCCAGCAGCTTAGCGGGACTAGGCTACGAGCAGTACTTC

V: TRBV7-9
D: .
size: .
J: TRBJ1-2
CDR3: CASSQTNYGYTF
DNA: TGTGCCAGCAGCCAGACTAACTATGGCTACACCTTC

V: TRBV7-8
D: TRBD1
size: .
J: TRBJ2-7
CDR3: CASATGVVRYEQYF
DNA: TGTGCCAGCGCAACAGGGGTTGTCAGGTACGAGCAGTACTTC

V: TRBV7-2
D: TRBD2
size: .
J: TRBJ2-1
CDR3: CASSLKTSGNYNEQFF
DNA: TGTGCCAGCAGCTTAAAAACTAGCGGGAATTACAATGAGCAGTTCTTC

V: TRBV7-8
D: TRBD1
size: .
J: TRBJ1-5
CDR3: CASSGDRGGGQHF
DNA: TGTGCCAGCAGCGGCGACAGGGGCGGGGGCCAGCATTTT

V: TRBV5-1
D: TRBD1
size: few
J: TRBJ2-5
CDR3: CASSAPGQVQETQYF
DNA: TGCGCCAGCAGCGCCCCGGGACAGGTCCAAGAGACCCAGTACTTC

V: TRBV28
D: TRBD1
size: .
J: TRBJ1-2
CDR3: CASSFFEPGQGAEDGYTF
DNA: TGTGCCAGCAGTTTTTTCGAACCGGGACAGGGGGCTGAGGATGGCTACACCTTC

V: TRBV4-2
D: .
size: .
J: TRBJ1-1
CDR3: CASSQEVQPTSEAFF
DNA: TGTGCCAGCAGCCAAGAGGTACAGCCCACCTCTGAAGCTTTCTTT

V: TRBV28
D: TRBD2
size: .
J: TRBJ2-7
CDR3: CASSPLGTSGMFEQYF
DNA: TGTGCCAGCAGCCCTCTGGGGACTAGCGGGATGTTCGAGCAGTACTTC

V: TRBV14
D: .
size: .
J: TRBJ2-2
CDR3: CASSQVRLRAGELFF
DNA: TGTGCCAGCAGCCAAGTGAGGCTGCGCGCCGGGGAGCTGTTTTTT

V: TRBV10-1
D: .
size: .
J: TRBJ1-5
CDR3: CADARDTLSNQPQHF
DNA: TGCGCCGATGCCCGGGACACCCTTAGCAATCAGCCCCAGCATTTT

V: TRBV5-1
D: .
size: few
J: TRBJ2-1
CDR3: CASSFATTSYNEQFF
DNA: TGCGCCAGCAGCTTTGCGACTACCTCCTACAATGAGCAGTTCTTC

V: TRBV7-8
D: TRBD1
size: .
J: TRBJ2-1
CDR3: CASSLSQTGTGLTYNEQFF
DNA: TGTGCCAGCAGCTTAAGTCAAACGGGGACAGGGTTAACCTACAATGAGCAGTTCTTC

V: TRBV7-3
D: .
size: .
J: TRBJ2-3
CDR3: CASSLGLQGADTQYF
DNA: TGTGCCAGCAGCTTAGGGTTACAGGGAGCGGATACGCAGTATTTT

V: TRBV6-5
D: .
size: .
J: TRBJ2-3
CDR3: CASSSSGWGRTDTQYF
DNA: .

V: TRBV5-1
D: TRBD1
size: .
J: TRBJ2-7
CDR3: CASSWGTDSPGTYEQYF
DNA: TGCGCCAGCAGCTGGGGGACAGACTCCCCAGGCACCTACGAGCAGTACTTC

V: TRBV28
D: TRBD1
size: .
J: TRBJ1-6
CDR3: CASSQQDRFNSPLHF
DNA: TGTGCCAGCAGTCAACAGGACAGGTTCAATTCACCCCTCCACTTT

V: TRBV2
D: .
size: .
J: TRBJ2-7
CDR3: CASRRGTSYEQYF
DNA: TGTGCCAGCAGGCGGGGTACTTCCTACGAGCAGTACTTC

V: TRBV30
D: TRBD2
size: .
J: TRBJ2-2
CDR3: CAWDYGGRATGELFF
DNA: TGTGCCTGGGATTATGGGGGGAGGGCCACCGGGGAGCTGTTTTTT

V: TRBV9
D: TRBD1
size: .
J: TRBJ2-7
CDR3: CASSPLGTDPYEQYF
DNA: TGTGCCAGCAGCCCTCTAGGGACAGACCCCTACGAGCAGTACTTC

V: TRBV2
D: .
size: .
J: TRBJ2-1
CDR3: CASSLTSEQFF
DNA: TGTGCCAGCAGCCTAACTAGCGAGCAGTTCTTC

V: TRBV6-4
D: .
size: .
J: TRBJ2-5
CDR3: CASSADMGETQYF
DNA: TGTGCCAGCAGTGCTGACATGGGCGAGACCCAGTACTTC

V: TRBV5-4
D: .
size: .
J: TRBJ1-1
CDR3: CASSKEGGITEAFF
DNA: TGTGCCAGCAGCAAGGAAGGGGGAATCACTGAAGCTTTCTTT

V: TRBV6-1
D: .
size: .
J: TRBJ1-1
CDR3: CASSVAPDTEAFF
DNA: TGTGCCAGCAGTGTAGCCCCCGACACTGAAGCTTTCTTT

V: TRBV9
D: .
size: few
J: TRBJ2-4
CDR3: CASSVDIMSTEKIQYF
DNA: TGTGCCAGCAGCGTAGATATAATGTCGACAGAAAAGATTCAGTACTTC

V: TRBV2
D: .
size: .
J: TRBJ1-2
CDR3: CASSAVIGYTF
DNA: TGTGCCAGCAGTGCCGTAATTGGCTACACCTTC

V: TRBV19
D: TRBD2
size: .
J: TRBJ2-6
CDR3: CASSREGHSGANVLTF
DNA: TGTGCCAGTAGCCGGGAGGGGCACTCTGGGGCCAACGTCCTGACTTTC

V: TRBV6-5
D: TRBD1
size: .
J: TRBJ2-5
CDR3: CASSSTGTGAVSTQYF
DNA: TGTGCCAGCAGTTCCACCGGGACAGGGGCCGTCTCGACCCAGTACTTC

V: TRBV4-3
D: .
size: few
J: TRBJ1-1
CDR3: CASSQEASYTEAFF
DNA: TGCGCCAGCAGCCAAGAAGCAAGCTACACTGAAGCTTTCTTT

V: TRBV5-1
D: .
size: few
J: TRBJ2-3
CDR3: CASSLSGGPSTDTQYF
DNA: TGCGCCAGCAGCTTATCTGGCGGCCCAAGCACAGATACGCAGTATTTT

V: TRBV19
D: .
size: .
J: TRBJ2-1
CDR3: CASSNPEGPRSEQFF
DNA: TGTGCCAGTAGTAATCCGGAGGGCCCTCGTAGTGAGCAGTTCTTC

V: TRBV28
D: .
size: few
J: TRBJ2-3
CDR3: CASSLRDTQYF
DNA: TGTGCCAGCAGTTTGAGAGATACGCAGTATTTT